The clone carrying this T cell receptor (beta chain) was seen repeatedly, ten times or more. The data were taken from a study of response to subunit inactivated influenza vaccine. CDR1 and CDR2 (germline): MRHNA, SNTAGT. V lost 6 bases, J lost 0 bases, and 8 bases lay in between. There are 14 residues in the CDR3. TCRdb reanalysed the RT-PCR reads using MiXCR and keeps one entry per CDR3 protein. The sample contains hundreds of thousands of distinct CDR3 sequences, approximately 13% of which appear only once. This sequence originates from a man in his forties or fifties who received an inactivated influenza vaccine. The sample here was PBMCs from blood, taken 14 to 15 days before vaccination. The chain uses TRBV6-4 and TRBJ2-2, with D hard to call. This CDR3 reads CASRPEPNTGELFF. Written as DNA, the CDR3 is TGTGCCAGCAGACCCGAACCGAACACCGGGGAGCTGTTTTTT.